This TCR beta chain was identified during a study of blood T cell repertoires in COVID-19. Study in general: COVID-19 samples collected from the United States, Italy and Spain covered acute and convalescent phases. The cDNA or gDNA used as material had been derived from T cells, B-cell-depleted T cells, or PBMCs.

The authors' processing: Amplification of reference gene primers was used by the study to estimate nucleated cell counts. TCRdb's copy holds only in-frame clones and misses some; the assay was immunoSEQ multiplex PCR. V and J calls plus clone size are reproduced from that table; the DNA served to infer D and trimming. Among tens of thousands of clones listed, around 76% were seen once. CDR3 length equals 14 residues. The germline V gene encodes CDR1 MNHNY and CDR2 SVGAGI (reference sequence). The V and J ends lost 5 bases and 8 bases respectively, with 16 bases between them. The sample taken for sequencing was peripheral blood. The receptor comes from a woman aged 55-70 years with acute or convalescent COVID-19. This chain uses TRBV6-6 with TRBJ1-3, with D hard to call. DNA for the CDR3: TGTGCCAGCAGTCTATTGGAGGGATTGGACACCATATATTTT. Amino acids: CASSLLEGLDTIYF.